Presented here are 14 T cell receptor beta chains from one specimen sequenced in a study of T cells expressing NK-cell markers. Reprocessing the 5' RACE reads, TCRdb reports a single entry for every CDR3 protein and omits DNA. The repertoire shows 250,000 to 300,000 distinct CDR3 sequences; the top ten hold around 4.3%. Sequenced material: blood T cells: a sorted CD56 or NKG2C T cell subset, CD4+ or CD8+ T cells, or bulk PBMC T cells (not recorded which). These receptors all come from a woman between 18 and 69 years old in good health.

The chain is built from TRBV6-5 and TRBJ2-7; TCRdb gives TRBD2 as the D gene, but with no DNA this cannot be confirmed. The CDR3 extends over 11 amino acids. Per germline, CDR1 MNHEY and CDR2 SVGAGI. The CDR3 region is CASSASTEQYF.

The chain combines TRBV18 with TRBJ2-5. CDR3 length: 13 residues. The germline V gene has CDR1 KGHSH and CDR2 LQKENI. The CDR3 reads CASSPLVGETQYF.

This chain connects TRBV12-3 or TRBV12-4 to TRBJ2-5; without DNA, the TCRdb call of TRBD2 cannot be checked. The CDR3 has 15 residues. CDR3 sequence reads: CASSFWWQGGETQYF.

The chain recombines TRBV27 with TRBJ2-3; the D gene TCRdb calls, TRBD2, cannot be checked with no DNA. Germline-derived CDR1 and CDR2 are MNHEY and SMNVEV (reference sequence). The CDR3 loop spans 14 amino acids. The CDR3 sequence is CATWLAVSTDTQYF.

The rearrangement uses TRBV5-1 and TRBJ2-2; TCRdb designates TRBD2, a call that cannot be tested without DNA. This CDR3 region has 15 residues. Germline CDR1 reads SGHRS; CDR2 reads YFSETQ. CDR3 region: CASSQGLLNTGELFF. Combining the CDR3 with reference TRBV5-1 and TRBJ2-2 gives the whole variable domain KAGVTQTPRYLIKTRGQQVTLSCSPISGHRSVSWYQQTPGQGLQFLFEYFSETQRNKGNFPGRFSGRQFSNSRSEMNVSTLELGDSALYLCASSQGLLNTGELFFGEGSRLTVL.

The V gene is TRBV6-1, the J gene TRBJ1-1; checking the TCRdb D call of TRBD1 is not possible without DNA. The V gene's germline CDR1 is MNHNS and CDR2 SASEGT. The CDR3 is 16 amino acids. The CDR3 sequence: CASSPGPAGANTEAFF.

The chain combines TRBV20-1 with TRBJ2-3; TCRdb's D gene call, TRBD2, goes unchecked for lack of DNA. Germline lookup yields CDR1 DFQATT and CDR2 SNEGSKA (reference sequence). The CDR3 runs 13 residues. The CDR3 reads CSAGLASTDTQYF.

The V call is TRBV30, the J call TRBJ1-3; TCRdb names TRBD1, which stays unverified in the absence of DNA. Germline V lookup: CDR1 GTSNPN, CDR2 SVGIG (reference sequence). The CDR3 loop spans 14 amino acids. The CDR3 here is CALTQGPGGNTIYF.

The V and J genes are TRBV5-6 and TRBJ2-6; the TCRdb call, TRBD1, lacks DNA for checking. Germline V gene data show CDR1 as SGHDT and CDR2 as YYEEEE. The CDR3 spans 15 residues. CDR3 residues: CASGLRGAGANVLTF. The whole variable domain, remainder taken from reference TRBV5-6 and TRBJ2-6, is DAGVTQSPTHLIKTRGQQVTLRCSPKSGHDTVSWYQQALGQGPQFIFQYYEEEERQRGNFPDRFSGHQFPNYSSELNVNALLLGDSALYLCASGLRGAGANVLTFGAGSRLTVL.

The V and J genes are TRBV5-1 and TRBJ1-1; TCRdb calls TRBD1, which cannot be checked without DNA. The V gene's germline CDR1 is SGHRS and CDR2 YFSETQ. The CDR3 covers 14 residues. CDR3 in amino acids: CASSSERDKLEAFF. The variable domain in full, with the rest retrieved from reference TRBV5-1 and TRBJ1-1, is KAGVTQTPRYLIKTRGQQVTLSCSPISGHRSVSWYQQTPGQGLQFLFEYFSETQRNKGNFPGRFSGRQFSNSRSEMNVSTLELGDSALYLCASSSERDKLEAFFGQGTRLTVV.

CDR3 in amino acids: CASSPLTGEAFF. The chain combines TRBV18 with TRBJ1-1. Germline loops: CDR1 KGHSH, CDR2 LQKENI. The CDR3 spans 12 residues.

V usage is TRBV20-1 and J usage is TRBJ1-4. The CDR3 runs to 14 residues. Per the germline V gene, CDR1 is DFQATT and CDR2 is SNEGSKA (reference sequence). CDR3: CSAPGLRGAEKLFF.

The CDR3 protein is CASSVTVGNTFHEQYF. The V gene is TRBV25-1, the J gene TRBJ2-7. The germline V gene encodes CDR1 MGHDK and CDR2 SYGVNS. This CDR3 region has 16 residues.

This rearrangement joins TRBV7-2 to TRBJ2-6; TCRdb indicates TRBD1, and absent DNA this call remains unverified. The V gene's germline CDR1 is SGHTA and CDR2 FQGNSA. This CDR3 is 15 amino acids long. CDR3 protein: CASSPDWGVGNVLTF.